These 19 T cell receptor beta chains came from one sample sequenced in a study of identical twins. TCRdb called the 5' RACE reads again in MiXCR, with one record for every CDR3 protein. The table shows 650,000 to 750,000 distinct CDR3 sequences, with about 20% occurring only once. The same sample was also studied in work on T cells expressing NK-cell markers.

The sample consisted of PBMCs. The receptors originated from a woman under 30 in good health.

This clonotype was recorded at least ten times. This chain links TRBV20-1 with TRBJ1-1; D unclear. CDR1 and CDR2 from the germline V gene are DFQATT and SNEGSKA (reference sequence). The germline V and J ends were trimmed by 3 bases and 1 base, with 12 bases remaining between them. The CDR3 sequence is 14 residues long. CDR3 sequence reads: CSASGSDRNTEAFF. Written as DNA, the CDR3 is TGCAGTGCTAGTGGGTCCGACCGGAACACTGAAGCTTTCTTT.

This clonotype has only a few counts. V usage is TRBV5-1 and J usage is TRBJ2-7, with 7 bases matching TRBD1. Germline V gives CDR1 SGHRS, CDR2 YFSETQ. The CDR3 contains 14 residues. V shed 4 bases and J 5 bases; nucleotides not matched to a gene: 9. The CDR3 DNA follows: TGCGCCAGCAGCATAGACAGGGCGTACAACGAGCAGTACTTC. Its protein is CASSIDRAYNEQYF.

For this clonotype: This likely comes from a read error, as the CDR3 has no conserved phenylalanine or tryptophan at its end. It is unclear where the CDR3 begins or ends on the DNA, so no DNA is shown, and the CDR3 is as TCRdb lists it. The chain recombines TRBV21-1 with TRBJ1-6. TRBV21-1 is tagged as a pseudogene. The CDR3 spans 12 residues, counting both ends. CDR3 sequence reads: CASSKKGRPLHC.

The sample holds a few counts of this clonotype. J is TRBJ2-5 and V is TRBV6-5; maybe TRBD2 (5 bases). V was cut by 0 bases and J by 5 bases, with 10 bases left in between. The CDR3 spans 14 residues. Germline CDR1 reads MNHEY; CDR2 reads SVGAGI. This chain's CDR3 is CASSYSVSGETQYF. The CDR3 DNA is TGTGCCAGCAGTTACTCGGTGTCGGGGGAGACCCAGTACTTC.

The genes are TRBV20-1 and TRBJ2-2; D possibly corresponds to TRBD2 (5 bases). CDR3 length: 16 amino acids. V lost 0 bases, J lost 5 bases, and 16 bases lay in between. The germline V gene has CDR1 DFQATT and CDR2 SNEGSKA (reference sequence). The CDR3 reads CSARDPSRSNTGELFF. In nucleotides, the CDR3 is TGCAGTGCTAGAGATCCTAGCCGGAGCAATACCGGGGAGCTGTTTTTT.

CDR3 sequence (DNA): TGTGCCAGCAGCACGGGACTGCTCCTCTACGAGCAGTACTTC. This gives the protein CASSTGLLLYEQYF. The rearrangement links TRBV7-8 to TRBJ2-7; weak D call: TRBD2 (6 bases). The CDR3 spans 14 residues. Germline V lookup: CDR1 SGHVS, CDR2 FQNEAQ. V was pared by 5 bases and J by 3 bases, with 14 bases between.

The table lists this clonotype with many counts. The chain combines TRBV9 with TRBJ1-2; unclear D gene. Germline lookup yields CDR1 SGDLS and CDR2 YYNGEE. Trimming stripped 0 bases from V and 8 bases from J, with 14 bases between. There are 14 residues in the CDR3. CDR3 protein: CASSVAGFNTGYTF. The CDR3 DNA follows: TGTGCCAGCAGCGTAGCAGGATTTAATACCGGCTACACCTTC. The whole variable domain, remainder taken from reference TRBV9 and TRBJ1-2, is DSGVTQTPKHLITATGQRVTLRCSPRSGDLSVYWYQQSLDQGLQFLIQYYNGEERAKGNILERFSAQQFPDLHSELNLSSLELGDSALYFCASSVAGFNTGYTFGSGTRLTVV.

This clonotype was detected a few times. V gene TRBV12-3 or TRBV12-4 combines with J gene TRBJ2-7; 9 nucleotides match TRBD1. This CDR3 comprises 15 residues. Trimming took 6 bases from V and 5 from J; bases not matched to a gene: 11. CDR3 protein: CASRSSGTGNHEQYF. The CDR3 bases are TGTGCCAGCAGATCATCCGGGACAGGGAACCACGAGCAGTACTTC.

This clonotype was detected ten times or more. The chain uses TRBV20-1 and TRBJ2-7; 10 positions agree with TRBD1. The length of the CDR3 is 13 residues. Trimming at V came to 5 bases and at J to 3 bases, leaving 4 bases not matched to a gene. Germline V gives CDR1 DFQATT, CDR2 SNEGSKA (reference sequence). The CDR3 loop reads CSAPRTGGYEQYF. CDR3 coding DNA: TGCAGTGCTCCGAGGACAGGGGGCTACGAGCAGTACTTC.

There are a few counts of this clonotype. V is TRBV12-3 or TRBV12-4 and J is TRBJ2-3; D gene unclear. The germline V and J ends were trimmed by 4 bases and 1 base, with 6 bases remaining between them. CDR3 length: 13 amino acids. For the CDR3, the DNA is TGTGCCAGCAGTTACGTCCGCACAGATACGCAGTATTTT. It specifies CASSYVRTDTQYF.

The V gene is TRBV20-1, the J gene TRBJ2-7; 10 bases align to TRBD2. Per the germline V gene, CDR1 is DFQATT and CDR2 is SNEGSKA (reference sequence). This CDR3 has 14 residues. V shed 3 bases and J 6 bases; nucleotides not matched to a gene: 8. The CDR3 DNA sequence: TGCAGTGCTAGTTTGCCTAGCGGGGGACGCGAGCAGTACTTC. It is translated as CSASLPSGGREQYF.

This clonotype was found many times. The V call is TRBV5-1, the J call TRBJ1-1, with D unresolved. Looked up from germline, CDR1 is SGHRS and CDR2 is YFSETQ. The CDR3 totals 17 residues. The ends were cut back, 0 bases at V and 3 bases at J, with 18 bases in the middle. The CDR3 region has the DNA TGCGCCAGCAGCTTGGCCAGCATAGGACGAGCTCACACTGAAGCTTTCTTT. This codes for CASSLASIGRAHTEAFF.

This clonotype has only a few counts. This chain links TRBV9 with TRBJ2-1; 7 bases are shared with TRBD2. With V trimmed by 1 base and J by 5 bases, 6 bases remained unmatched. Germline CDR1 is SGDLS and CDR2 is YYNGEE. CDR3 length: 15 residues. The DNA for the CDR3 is TGTGCCAGCAGCGTATCTGGGGGGGGAAACAATGAGCAGTTCTTC. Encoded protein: CASSVSGGGNNEQFF.

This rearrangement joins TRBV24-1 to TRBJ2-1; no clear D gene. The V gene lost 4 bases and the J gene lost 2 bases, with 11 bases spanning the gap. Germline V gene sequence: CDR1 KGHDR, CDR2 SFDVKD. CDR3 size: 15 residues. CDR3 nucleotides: TGTGCCACCAGTGACGCGGAAAGCGCCTACAATGAGCAGTTCTTC. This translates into CATSDAESAYNEQFF.

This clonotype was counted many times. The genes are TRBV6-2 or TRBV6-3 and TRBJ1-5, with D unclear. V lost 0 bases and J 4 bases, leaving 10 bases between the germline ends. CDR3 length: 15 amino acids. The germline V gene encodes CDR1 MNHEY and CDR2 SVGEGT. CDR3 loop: CASSYSWQLNQPQHF. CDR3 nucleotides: TGTGCCAGCAGTTACTCTTGGCAGCTTAATCAGCCCCAGCATTTT.

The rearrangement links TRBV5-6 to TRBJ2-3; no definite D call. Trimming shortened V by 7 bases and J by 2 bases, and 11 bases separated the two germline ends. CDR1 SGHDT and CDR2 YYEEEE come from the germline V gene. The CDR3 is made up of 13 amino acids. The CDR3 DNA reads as TGTGCCAGCCTCCGGTCCCCCACAGATACGCAGTATTTT. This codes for CASLRSPTDTQYF.

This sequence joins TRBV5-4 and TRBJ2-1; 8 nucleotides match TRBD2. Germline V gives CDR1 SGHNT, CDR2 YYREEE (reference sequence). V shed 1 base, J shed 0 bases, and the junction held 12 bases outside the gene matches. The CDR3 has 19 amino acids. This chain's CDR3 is CASSLRQAGVPSSYNEQFF. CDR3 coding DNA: TGTGCCAGCAGCTTGAGACAAGCGGGGGTCCCGAGCTCCTACAATGAGCAGTTCTTC.

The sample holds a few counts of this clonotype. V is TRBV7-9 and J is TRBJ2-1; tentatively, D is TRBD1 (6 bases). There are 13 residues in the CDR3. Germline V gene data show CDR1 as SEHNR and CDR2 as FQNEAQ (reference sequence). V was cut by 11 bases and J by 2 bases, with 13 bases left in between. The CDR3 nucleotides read TGTGCCGGCACAGGGTCCCCCTACAATGAGCAGTTCTTC. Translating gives CAGTGSPYNEQFF.

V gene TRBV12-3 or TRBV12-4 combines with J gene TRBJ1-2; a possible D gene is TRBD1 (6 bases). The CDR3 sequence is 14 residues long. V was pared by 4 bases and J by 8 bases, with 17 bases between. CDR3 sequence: CASSWGRGADGYTF. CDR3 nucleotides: TGTGCCAGCAGTTGGGGACGGGGGGCGGACGGCTACACCTTC.